A selection of T cell receptor beta chains follows, all from one sample in a study of cytomegalovirus exposure and HLA in healthy donors. Sequencing used immunoSEQ multiplex PCR; TCRdb keeps in-frame clones, though not all of them. This sample carries roughly 100,000 clones, about 70% of them seen once, and the ten largest clones take roughly 2.8%. Sequenced material: PBMCs. The receptors were sampled from a female donor in good health and CMV-seronegative. Each CDR3 is given without its conserved first and last residue.

TRBJ2-1,TRBV5-8,ASSFWHEQF
TRBJ2-3,TRBV6-5,ASRRDKTDTQY
TRBJ1-5,TRBV7-2,ASSLGRGPIEQPQH
TRBJ2-7,TRBV27,ASSDRGLGEQY
TRBJ2-3,TRBV5-4,ASKLAGDTDTQY
TRBJ1-4,TRBV5-1,ASSLETGEKLF
TRBJ2-7,TRBV29-1,SVEAGDYEQY
TRBJ2-7,TRBV5-8,ASSPGQGASEQY
TRBJ2-3,TRBV13,ASSLVSTGQLGDTQY
TRBJ2-3,TRBV7-3,ASSFTGGGTDTQY
TRBJ2-1,TRBV5-1,ASSLEYYNEQF
TRBJ1-2,TRBV5-1,ASSLFGQAYGYT
TRBJ2-6,TRBV6-1,ASSVGGAGANVLT
TRBJ1-2,TRBV19,ASSRTGVGANYGYT
TRBJ2-7,TRBV6-1,ASSEGGLAPYEQY
TRBJ1-3,TRBV18,ASSPSRGLSGNTIY
TRBJ1-1,TRBV18,ASSQTTGLDTEAF
TRBJ2-5,TRBV14,ASSQDSVYQETQY
TRBJ1-1,TRBV18,ASSVRGNTEAF
TRBJ2-2,TRBV29-1,SAGQGTGELF
TRBJ2-6,TRBV27,ASRRTGLSHSGANVLT
TRBJ2-6,TRBV30,AWSVLGDSSSGANVLT
TRBJ2-3,TRBV5-1,ASSLENGSGDTQY
TRBJ2-3,TRBV7-9,ASSLVSSATDTQY
TRBJ1-3,TRBV18,ASSTSSPSGNTIY
TRBJ2-1,TRBV5-1,ASSFPTRGNEQF
TRBJ2-1,TRBV29-1,SVVRQGYNEQF
TRBJ1-3,TRBV4-1,ASSRDDRWGGNTIY
TRBJ1-2,TRBV4-1,ASSHPTPQGAKGYT
TRBJ1-2,TRBV10-3,AISLTGREDYGYT
TRBJ2-1,TRBV30,AWSPGLAGVYEQF
TRBJ2-7,TRBV11-3,ASSYSRYGRTPSYEQY
TRBJ2-7,TRBV6-1,ASSEAHVSGRLN
TRBJ2-1,TRBV4-2,ASSQDPWGTSGRNEQF
TRBJ2-3,TRBV30,AWSFPRLAYTDTQY
TRBJ1-5,TRBV7-2,ASSLWLQGNQPQH
TRBJ2-5,TRBV6-5,ASRTTVYQETQY
TRBJ2-7,TRBV27,ASSLSGSAYEQY
TRBJ1-2,TRBV25-1,ASSDSGGAAYGYT
TRBJ2-7,TRBV5-5,ASSLGGGDFLSYEQY
TRBJ2-3,TRBV10-3,ATRDYSTDTQY
TRBJ2-7,TRBV10-3,AIGGTGSYEQY
TRBJ2-7,TRBV28,ASSLRRATYEQY
TRBJ1-1,TRBV9,ASSRGGSAEAF
TRBJ2-7,TRBV9,ASSDNRGGEQY
TRBJ1-1,TRBV7-3,ASSATGMAGTEAF
TRBJ2-7,TRBV27,ATAQARGSYEQY
TRBJ1-1,TRBV6-5,ASSPRTGSWTEAF
TRBJ2-3,TRBV7-9,ASSAGTETTDTQY
TRBJ2-7,TRBV11-2,ASIPTGVGEQY
TRBJ2-7,TRBV6-1,ASSEWVMGQNYEQY